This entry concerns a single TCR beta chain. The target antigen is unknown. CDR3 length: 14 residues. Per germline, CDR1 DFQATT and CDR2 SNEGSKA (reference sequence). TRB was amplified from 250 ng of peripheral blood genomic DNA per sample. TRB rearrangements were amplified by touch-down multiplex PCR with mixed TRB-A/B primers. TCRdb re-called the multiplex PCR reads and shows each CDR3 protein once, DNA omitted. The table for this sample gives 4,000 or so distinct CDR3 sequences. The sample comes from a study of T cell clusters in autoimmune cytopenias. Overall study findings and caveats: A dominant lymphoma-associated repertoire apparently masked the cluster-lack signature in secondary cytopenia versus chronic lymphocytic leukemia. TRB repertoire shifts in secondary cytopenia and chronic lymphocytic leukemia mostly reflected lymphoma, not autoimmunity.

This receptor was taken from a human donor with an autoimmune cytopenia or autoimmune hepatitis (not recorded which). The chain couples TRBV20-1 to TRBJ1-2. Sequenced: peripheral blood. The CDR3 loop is CSARESFWGGSYTF.